This T cell receptor beta chain was retrieved from a study of T cells expressing NK-cell markers. Germline CDR1 is GTSNPN and CDR2 is SVGIG (reference sequence). The CDR3 runs to 15 residues. TCRdb reprocessed the 5' RACE reads and keeps a single row for each CDR3 protein, giving no DNA. This sample's clone table lists hundreds of thousands of distinct CDR3 sequences. The specimen sequenced was blood T cells: a sorted CD56 or NKG2C T cell subset, CD4+ or CD8+ T cells, or bulk PBMC T cells (not recorded which). The rearrangement joins TRBV30 to TRBJ2-3; the TCRdb D gene call, TRBD2, has no DNA to confirm it. This TCR derives from a woman between 18 and 75 years old in good health. CDR3 sequence reads: CAWRTSGASTDTQYF.